The 30 T cell receptor beta chains reported below all come from one sample, sequenced in a study of cytomegalovirus exposure and HLA in healthy donors. 60 Vbeta and 13 Jbeta primers were used in PCR. This table comes from immunoSEQ multiplex PCR, and its TCRdb copy is limited to in-frame clones, with some not included. Of 150,000 to 200,000 clones listed, 80% to 85% are singletons. Sequenced input: PBMCs. The receptors derive from a woman in her forties in good health and CMV-seronegative.

This clone was found once. V and J are TRBV30 and TRBJ2-3; 15 positions match TRBD2. Germline values: CDR1 GTSNPN, CDR2 SVGIG (reference sequence). This CDR3 contains 16 residues. V lost 0 bases to trimming and J lost 3 bases; unmatched junction nucleotides: 1. CDR3 sequence: CAWSVGTSGRTDTQYF. The CDR3 bases are TGTGCCTGGAGTGTAGGGACTAGCGGGAGGACAGATACGCAGTATTTT.

The genes are TRBV7-6 and TRBJ2-1, with TRBD2 identical over 8 bases. This CDR3 has 16 amino acids. Germline CDR1 reads SGHVS; CDR2 reads FNYEAQ. V was pared by 5 bases and J by 6 bases, with 12 bases of the junction left unmatched. As DNA, the CDR3 is TGTGCCAGCAGCCACGGGTGGCGGGAGGACCTCAATGAGCAGTTCTTC. Amino acid sequence: CASSHGWREDLNEQFF.

V is TRBV27 and J is TRBJ2-3; 9 nucleotides align to TRBD1. The trim removed 3 bases at V and 3 bases at J, leaving 4 bases unmatched. The CDR3 extends over 15 amino acids. The germline CDR1 and CDR2 sequences are MNHEY and SMNVEV (reference sequence). The CDR3 DNA is TGTGCCAGCAGTTTGTCGGGACAGGGAACAGATACGCAGTATTTT. This sequence encodes CASSLSGQGTDTQYF.

The chain links TRBV19 to TRBJ2-7, with 10 bases lining up with TRBD2. This CDR3 has 15 residues. V was pared by 3 bases and J by 7 bases, with 9 bases of the junction left unmatched. From germline, CDR1 is LNHDA and CDR2 SQIVND (reference sequence). CDR3 DNA sequence: TGTGCCAGTAGTATCATCCTAGCGGGAGAGGGGGAGCAGTACTTC. It codes for CASSIILAGEGEQYF.

V is TRBV7-2 and J is TRBJ2-1; TRBD2 might be the D (6 bases). This CDR3 comprises 14 residues. Trimming pared 3 bases from V and 5 bases from J, leaving 11 bases between. CDR1 and CDR2 from the germline V gene are SGHTA and FQGNSA. CDR3 nucleotide sequence: TGTGCCAGCAGCTTGGACGGGACTCACAATGAGCAGTTCTTC. Its translation: CASSLDGTHNEQFF.

The sample holds a few counts of this clone. The rearrangement joins TRBV18 to TRBJ2-5, with D unresolved. V was shortened by 4 bases and J by 3 bases, with 3 bases between the two germline ends. The CDR3 runs to 11 residues. Per the germline V gene, CDR1 is KGHSH and CDR2 is LQKENI. The CDR3 nucleotides are TGTGCCAGCTCACTCAAAGAGACCCAGTACTTC. Amino acid sequence: CASSLKETQYF.

V gene TRBV18 combines with J gene TRBJ1-2; D unresolved. CDR3 length: 13 amino acids. Trimming took off 3 bases at V and 7 bases at J, with 12 bases between the two ends. Germline assignment: CDR1 KGHSH and CDR2 LQKENI. CDR3 protein: CASSPLALAGYTF. The CDR3 nucleotides read TGTGCCAGCTCACCCCTGGCCCTTGCTGGCTACACCTTC.

The chain couples TRBV19 to TRBJ1-3; 10 bases are a match to TRBD1. Per germline, CDR1 LNHDA and CDR2 SQIVND (reference sequence). V shed 4 bases and J 4 bases; nucleotides not matched to a gene: 7. CDR3 length equals 16 residues. CDR3 DNA: TGTGCCAGTAGTAGCCGGGGACAGGGGTCGGGAAACACCATATATTTT. It specifies CASSSRGQGSGNTIYF.

The chain employs TRBV7-2 and TRBJ2-7, with unresolved D. V lost 3 bases and J lost 4, with 10 bases in between. CDR1 is SGHTA, CDR2 FQGNSA, per germline. This CDR3 is 13 amino acids long. DNA of the CDR3: TGTGCCAGCAGCTTCGCGACTGCGTACGAGCAGTACTTC. Translated, it gives CASSFATAYEQYF.

This clone showed up just once. This chain links TRBV19 with TRBJ2-7; D might be TRBD1 (5 bases). This CDR3 region has 15 residues. Germline CDR1 is LNHDA and CDR2 is SQIVND (reference sequence). With 1 base removed from V and 0 bases from J, the gap between germline ends came to 10 bases. CDR3 loop: CASSIAGFTSYEQYF. The CDR3 coding sequence is TGTGCCAGTAGTATAGCAGGGTTCACCTCCTACGAGCAGTACTTC. The entire variable domain, with the rest obtained from reference TRBV19 and TRBJ2-7, is as follows: DGGITQSPKYLFRKEGQNVTLSCEQNLNHDAMYWYRQDPGQGLRLIYYSQIVNDFQKGDIAEGYSVSREKKESFPLTVTSAQKNPTAFYLCASSIAGFTSYEQYFGPGTRLTVT.

CDR3 sequence reads: CASSPRTSGYNEQFF. The CDR3, as DNA: TGTGCCAGCAGCCCCCGGACTAGCGGTTACAATGAGCAGTTCTTC. The V and J genes are TRBV7-2 and TRBJ2-1; 10 positions agree with TRBD2. Germline V gene lookup returns CDR1 SGHTA and CDR2 FQGNSA. Germline trimming cut 5 bases from V and 4 bases from J; bases unmatched to any gene: 5. This CDR3 has 15 amino acids.

Comments on this clone: A junction boundary mismatches the germline segment, possibly from a read error. The rearrangement joins TRBV23-1 to TRBJ1-1; D uncertain. TRBV23-1 is filed as an ORF, its function uncertain. CDR3 length: 17 amino acids. CDR3 protein: CASSQNSSGQVKTEAFF. The CDR3, as DNA: TGCGCCAGCAGTCAAAATTCCTCTGGTCAGGTGAAAACTGAAGCTTTCTTT.

The chain links TRBV7-9 to TRBJ2-3; D is perhaps TRBD2 (6 bases). CDR1 and CDR2 (germline): SEHNR, FQNEAQ (reference sequence). This CDR3 spans 14 amino acids. V lost 4 bases and J lost 6, with 14 bases in between. The CDR3 sequence is CASSWGGLSDTQYF. The DNA for the CDR3 is TGTGCCAGCAGCTGGGGAGGACTTTCGGATACGCAGTATTTT.

J is TRBJ1-4 and V is TRBV7-2, with 7 bases aligning to TRBD1. J lost 5 bases, V lost 5 bases, and 5 bases had no gene match. Germline V gene data show CDR1 as SGHTA and CDR2 as FQGNSA. CDR3 size: 14 residues. The CDR3 spells CASSRQGANEKLFF. As DNA, the CDR3 is TGTGCCAGCAGCCGACAGGGAGCGAATGAAAAACTGTTTTTT.

V usage is TRBV19 and J usage is TRBJ2-7, with a possible D match to TRBD1 (6 bases). Germline CDR1 and CDR2: LNHDA and SQIVND (reference sequence). With 9 bases removed from V and 4 bases from J, the gap between germline ends came to 22 bases. This CDR3 is 15 amino acids long. The CDR3 reads CASSQGRTNTYEQYF. The DNA of the CDR3 is TGTGCCAGCAGTCAGGGGCGGACAAACACTTACGAGCAGTACTTC.

This chain uses TRBV27 with TRBJ1-1; 7 bases align to TRBD1. The CDR3 consists of 14 residues. Per germline, CDR1 MNHEY and CDR2 SMNVEV (reference sequence). V was clipped by 3 bases and J by 4 bases; unmatched bases: 5. The CDR3 bases are TGTGCCAGCAGTTTGCGTCAGGGGGGCACTGAAGCTTTCTTT. Its translation: CASSLRQGGTEAFF.

The rearrangement joins TRBV2 to TRBJ2-4; D is ambiguous. The CDR3 is made up of 11 amino acids. The germline V gene encodes CDR1 SNHLY and CDR2 FYNNEI. Trimming took 3 bases from V and 8 from J, leaving 5 bases between them. CDR3 in DNA: TGTGCCAGCAGTGACTCGGACATTCAGTACTTC. It codes for CASSDSDIQYF.

The chain has TRBV30 and TRBJ1-3; 7 bases agree with TRBD1. CDR1 and CDR2 (germline): GTSNPN, SVGIG (reference sequence). This CDR3 is built from 13 residues. The V and J ends lost 5 bases and 2 bases, in that order; junction bases with no gene match: 3. The CDR3 here is CAWGTGAGNTIYF. CDR3 in DNA: TGTGCCTGGGGTACAGGGGCTGGAAACACCATATATTTT.

This clone was found a few times. The chain is built from TRBV9 and TRBJ2-1; a weak D match, TRBD1 (7 bases). CDR1 and CDR2 from the germline V gene are SGDLS and YYNGEE. V was trimmed by 2 bases and J by 8 bases, leaving 17 bases between them. The CDR3 is made up of 15 amino acids. CDR3 residues: CASSVGGGKGDEQFF. CDR3 sequence (DNA): TGTGCCAGCAGCGTTGGAGGGGGCAAGGGCGATGAGCAGTTCTTC.

J is TRBJ2-3 and V is TRBV7-2, with 7 bases lining up with TRBD2. This CDR3 is built from 18 residues. Germline CDR1 SGHTA, CDR2 FQGNSA. J lost 5 bases, V lost 1 base, and 15 bases had no gene match. The CDR3 here is CASSLVIGLAGVIDTQYF. The CDR3 DNA follows: TGTGCCAGCAGCTTAGTTATAGGCCTCGCGGGAGTTATAGATACGCAGTATTTT.

The chain has TRBV18 and TRBJ1-1, with D unclear. Trimming left V 6 bases short and J 6 bases short, with 17 bases between. The CDR3 runs to 14 residues. CDR1 and CDR2 (germline): KGHSH, LQKENI. CDR3 sequence: CASSVSYLEAEAFF. DNA for the CDR3: TGTGCCAGCTCGGTCTCTTATCTGGAGGCTGAAGCTTTCTTT. The variable domain in full, with the rest retrieved from reference TRBV18 and TRBJ1-1, is NAGVMQNPRHLVRRRGQEARLRCSPMKGHSHVYWYRQLPEEGLKFMVYLQKENIIDESGMPKERFSAEFPKEGPSILRIQQVVRGDSAAYFCASSVSYLEAEAFFGQGTRLTVV.

CDR3 coding DNA: TGTGCCAGCAGCAAAGCGCTCGCAATCCAGCGGGAGATGAGCACAGATACGCAGTATTTT. This codes for CASSKALAIQREMSTDTQYF. The rearrangement uses TRBV21-1 and TRBJ2-3; TRBD2, the table's D call, lacks a check against the DNA. TRBV21-1 is given as a pseudogene. This CDR3 is built from 20 residues.

The rearrangement uses TRBV2 and TRBJ2-1; 14 bases fit TRBD2. This CDR3 region has 17 residues. V gave up 6 bases and J gave up 2 bases; unmatched junction bases: 6. Per the germline V gene, CDR1 is SNHLY and CDR2 is FYNNEI. In DNA form, the CDR3 reads TGTGCCAGCAGAATCGGGACTAGCGGGAGTACCTACAATGAGCAGTTCTTC. It yields the protein CASRIGTSGSTYNEQFF.

The chain employs TRBV7-8 and TRBJ1-1; TRBD1 matches at 10 bases. Germline CDR1 is SGHVS and CDR2 is FQNEAQ. V trimming: 6 bases; J trimming: 1 base; junction bases outside the gene matches: 5. The CDR3 contains 15 residues. CDR3 region: CASSYRTGGNTEAFF. The CDR3 nucleotides are TGTGCCAGCAGTTATCGGACAGGGGGGAACACTGAAGCTTTCTTT.

This chain uses TRBV7-2 with TRBJ1-4, with TRBD1 as a possible D gene (6 bases). This CDR3 has 15 amino acids. V was pared by 5 bases and J by 5 bases, with 15 bases between. Germline CDR1 and CDR2: SGHTA and FQGNSA. The CDR3 bases are TGTGCCAGCAGCCTTTTTGCAGGGGAAAATGAAAAACTGTTTTTT. Translation: CASSLFAGENEKLFF.

The gene calls are TRBV2 and TRBJ1-1; 7 bases align to TRBD1. Trimming removed 7 bases from V and 7 bases from J; junction bases left unmatched: 6. There are 12 residues in the CDR3. CDR1 is SNHLY, CDR2 FYNNEI, per germline. DNA of the CDR3: TGTGCCAGCACGGGACAGTTAAATGAAGCTTTCTTT. Its translation is CASTGQLNEAFF.

The rearrangement links TRBV7-2 to TRBJ1-1; D is perhaps TRBD1 (5 bases). V dropped 8 bases and J dropped 0 bases, with 22 bases sitting between them. Germline CDR1 is SGHTA and CDR2 is FQGNSA. The CDR3 is 17 residues long. The CDR3 region has the DNA TGTGCCAGCGCCATACCCATCGGGGGGTTCATGAACACTGAAGCTTTCTTT. Translated, it gives CASAIPIGGFMNTEAFF.

This clone came up once. The chain combines TRBV27 with TRBJ1-3, with a tentative D call TRBD1 (6 bases). From germline, CDR1 is MNHEY and CDR2 SMNVEV (reference sequence). The CDR3 extends over 17 amino acids. V was pared by 7 bases and J by 0 bases, with 19 bases between. The CDR3 sequence: CASIRGGGPSSGNTIYF. CDR3 bases: TGTGCCAGCATACGGGGGGGCGGACCGAGCTCTGGAAACACCATATATTTT.

This chain links TRBV4-1 with TRBJ2-3; the D gene is possibly TRBD1 (6 bases). This CDR3 has 15 residues. From germline, CDR1 is MGHRA and CDR2 YSYEKL. V gave up 2 bases and J gave up 5 bases, with 14 bases separating them. This CDR3 is CASSQTGQGGDTQYF. The CDR3 bases are TGCGCCAGCAGCCAAACCGGGCAAGGGGGAGATACGCAGTATTTT.

CDR3 sequence (DNA): TGTGCCAGCAGCTTAGGGGGGGGACTAGCTAACTATGGCTACACCTTC. Its protein product is CASSLGGGLANYGYTF. V usage is TRBV7-2 and J usage is TRBJ1-2, with D possibly matching TRBD1 (5 bases). The CDR3 spans 16 residues. Trimming pared 1 base from V and 0 bases from J, leaving 12 bases between. Germline CDR1 is SGHTA and CDR2 is FQGNSA.